The 30 T cell receptor beta chains in this list originate from one sample, sequenced in a study of regulatory T cells in long-lasting Graves disease. CDR3 regions were amplified by Arm-PCR using iRepertoire HTBI primers to build TCR beta libraries. Each CDR3 protein is one row after TCRdb ran MiXCR on the multiplex PCR reads. The sample contains under 700,000 distinct CDR3 sequences, approximately 16% of which appear only once. Time point in this sample: newly diagnosed GD, antithyroid drugs for less than 3 months. Generation of the TCR library employed RNA extracted from PBMCs. These sequences were also reported in another study, on T cells in Graves' hyperthyroidism and ophthalmopathy.

Sample: peripheral blood mononuclear cells (PBMCs), taken at new diagnosis, from a patient treated with antithyroid drugs. The source is a woman aged 40 to 65 with Graves disease.

The rearrangement joins TRBV7-8 to TRBJ2-7; 9 positions match TRBD1. The CDR3 length is 14 residues. Looked up from germline, CDR1 is SGHVS and CDR2 is FQNEAQ. V trimming: 6 bases; J trimming: 2 bases; junction bases outside the gene matches: 5. CDR3 protein: CASRQGAGTYEQYF. The CDR3 nucleotides are TGTGCCAGCAGACAGGGGGCAGGAACCTACGAGCAGTACTTC. The full variable domain, with the rest looked up from reference TRBV7-8 and TRBJ2-7, is GAGVSQSPRYKVAKRGQDVALRCDPISGHVSLFWYQQALGQGPEFLTYFQNEAQLDKSGLPSDRFFAERPEGSVSTLKIQRTQQEDSAVYLCASRQGAGTYEQYFGPGTRLTVT.

V usage is TRBV6-5 and J usage is TRBJ1-3; a possible D gene is TRBD1 (6 bases). Germline V lookup: CDR1 MNHEY, CDR2 SVGAGI. Trimming stripped 2 bases from V and 0 bases from J, with 14 bases between. The CDR3 runs 17 residues. The CDR3 sequence: CASSYRGQSNSGNTIYF. In DNA, the CDR3 is TGTGCCAGCAGTTACAGAGGACAGTCCAACTCTGGAAACACCATATATTTT.

This clonotype was seen repeatedly, ten times or more. This chain uses TRBV12-3 or TRBV12-4 with TRBJ2-1; tentatively, D is TRBD1 or TRBD2 (5 bases each). This CDR3 has 14 residues. V was clipped by 3 bases and J by 5 bases, with 11 bases between them. CDR3 DNA: TGTGCCAGCAGTTTGCCGGGGACCAACAATGAGCAGTTCTTC. It yields the protein CASSLPGTNNEQFF.

The rearrangement links TRBV25-1 to TRBJ1-2, with D perhaps TRBD1 (6 bases). Germline CDR1 is MGHDK and CDR2 is SYGVNS. The V and J ends lost 6 bases and 7 bases respectively, with 27 bases between them. The CDR3 is 17 amino acids. The CDR3 DNA follows: TGTGCCAGCAGGATAACCGGGACAACTGTAGTTCTGGGTGGCTACACCTTC. Its translation: CASRITGTTVVLGGYTF.

This clonotype was seen ten or more times. The CDR3 DNA reads as TGTGCCAGCAGGGAGGAGGCCAATCAGCCCCAGCATTTT. Protein product: CASREEANQPQHF. V usage is TRBV12-3 or TRBV12-4 and J usage is TRBJ1-5, with D unresolved. Trimming removed 6 bases from V and 3 bases from J, with 9 bases in between. This CDR3 region has 13 residues.

This clonotype was detected many times. The rearrangement joins TRBV28 to TRBJ1-6; D unresolved. Looked up from germline, CDR1 is MDHEN and CDR2 is SYDVKM. Trimming took off 5 bases at V and 6 bases at J, with 8 bases between the two ends. The CDR3 runs to 13 residues. CDR3 residues: CASSAGGNSPLHF. The CDR3 DNA sequence: TGTGCCAGCAGTGCGGGTGGTAATTCACCCCTCCACTTT. The full variable domain, in which reference TRBV28 and TRBJ1-6 provide the parts outside the CDR3, is DVKVTQSSRYLVKRTGEKVFLECVQDMDHENMFWYRQDPGLGLRLIYFSYDVKMKEKGDIPEGYSVSREKKERFSLILESASTNQTSMYLCASSAGGNSPLHFGNGTRLTVT.

This clonotype was observed a handful of times. The chain joins TRBV18 to TRBJ1-1; the D is unclear. Trimming stripped 0 bases from V and 7 bases from J, with 6 bases between. The germline V gene encodes CDR1 KGHSH and CDR2 LQKENI. The CDR3 runs 12 residues. The CDR3 DNA reads as TGTGCCAGCTCACCACCGACCGATGAAGCTTTCTTT. It translates to CASSPPTDEAFF.

The chain links TRBV2 to TRBJ2-7, with TRBD1 matching over 7 bases. The CDR3 is 14 residues long. The germline V gene has CDR1 SNHLY and CDR2 FYNNEI. The junction had 8 bases not matched to a gene; V was cut back by 6 bases and J by 3 bases. This chain's CDR3 is CASSRDSHLYEQYF. In DNA, the CDR3 is TGTGCCAGCAGCCGGGACAGTCATCTCTACGAGCAGTACTTC.

The chain carries TRBV10-3 and TRBJ1-1; D unresolved. Trimming removed 7 bases from V and 6 bases from J, with 18 bases in between. Germline values: CDR1 ENHRY, CDR2 SYGVKD. The CDR3 has 14 amino acids. This chain's CDR3 is CAIKLGGRASEAFF. CDR3 DNA sequence: TGTGCCATCAAACTGGGTGGGCGCGCCTCTGAAGCTTTCTTT.

This clonotype was seen at least ten times. This chain joins TRBV6-2 or TRBV6-3 and TRBJ2-1; D is perhaps TRBD2 (5 bases). CDR3 length: 16 amino acids. Per the germline V gene, CDR1 is MNHEY and CDR2 is SVGEGT. V was cut by 5 bases and J by 7 bases, with 21 bases left in between. CDR3 sequence reads: CASSDFGLSRGNEQFF. CDR3 DNA sequence: TGTGCCAGCAGTGACTTCGGACTCTCGCGAGGAAATGAGCAGTTCTTC.

At least ten counts were recorded for this clonotype. V and J are TRBV6-2 or TRBV6-3 and TRBJ1-2; the D is unclear. Germline V lookup: CDR1 MNHEY, CDR2 SVGEGT. The CDR3 covers 14 residues. Trimming shortened V by 5 bases and J by 4 bases, and 14 bases separated the two germline ends. In DNA, the CDR3 is TGTGCCAGCAGTGAACGACGTTCTCCCTATGGCTACACCTTC. It codes for CASSERRSPYGYTF.

This clonotype was seen more than once but under ten times. The V call is TRBV6-1, the J call TRBJ2-7, with TRBD2 matching over 9 bases. This CDR3 spans 13 amino acids. J was trimmed by 3 bases and V by 6 bases; bases with no gene match: 3. The V gene's germline CDR1 is MNHNS and CDR2 SASEGT. Written as DNA, the CDR3 is TGTGCCAGCAGACCTAGCGGGAACTACGAGCAGTACTTC. Its protein product is CASRPSGNYEQYF.

In its sample, this clonotype was seen many times. The chain couples TRBV6-1 to TRBJ1-2; 7 nucleotides agree with TRBD1. This CDR3 region has 11 residues. Germline assignment: CDR1 MNHNS and CDR2 SASEGT. V shed 5 bases and J 10 bases; nucleotides not matched to a gene: 4. CDR3 in amino acids: CASSQGQAYTF. The CDR3 nucleotides are TGTGCCAGCAGTCAAGGACAGGCCTACACCTTC.

The table lists this clonotype with a few counts. V gene TRBV19 combines with J gene TRBJ1-5; D perhaps matches TRBD1 (5 bases). This CDR3 has 15 amino acids. From germline, CDR1 is LNHDA and CDR2 SQIVND (reference sequence). Trimming took 5 bases from V and 5 from J, leaving 16 bases between them. The CDR3 bases are TGTGCCAGTAGTCCAGGGAGGTGGCCCTATCAGCCCCAGCATTTT. This sequence encodes CASSPGRWPYQPQHF.

This clonotype has only a few counts. The chain carries TRBV6-2 or TRBV6-3 and TRBJ1-5; D is unclear. Germline V gene lookup returns CDR1 MNHEY and CDR2 SVGEGT. The V gene lost 0 bases and the J gene lost 3 bases, with 6 bases spanning the gap. The length of the CDR3 is 14 residues. The DNA for the CDR3 is TGTGCCAGCAGTTACTCGGAGTTCAATCAGCCCCAGCATTTT. Amino acid sequence: CASSYSEFNQPQHF.

The table lists this clonotype with a few counts. This chain connects TRBV7-9 to TRBJ1-2; 8 bases line up with TRBD1. The length of the CDR3 is 15 residues. Trimming took 3 bases from V and 4 from J; bases not matched to a gene: 7. From germline, CDR1 is SEHNR and CDR2 FQNEAQ (reference sequence). CDR3 DNA: TGTGCCAGCAGCTTGTCAGGGGGCGAGGTCTATGGCTACACCTTC. It encodes CASSLSGGEVYGYTF.

This clonotype came up many times. The V gene is TRBV20-1, the J gene TRBJ1-2; no firm D call. CDR3 length: 13 amino acids. V was clipped by 2 bases and J by 2 bases, with 9 bases between them. Germline CDR1 DFQATT, CDR2 SNEGSKA (reference sequence). The CDR3 coding sequence is TGCAGTGCTAGACAGCTTCAGAACTATGGCTACACCTTC. Translation: CSARQLQNYGYTF.

This clonotype was seen repeatedly, ten times or more. The rearrangement uses TRBV6-2 or TRBV6-3 and TRBJ2-7; D is possibly TRBD1 or TRBD2 (5 bases each). CDR1 is MNHEY, CDR2 SVGEGT, per germline. The V gene lost 0 bases and the J gene lost 2 bases, with 11 bases spanning the gap. The CDR3 has 15 amino acids. The CDR3 reads CASSYSGVSTYEQYF. CDR3 coding DNA: TGTGCCAGCAGTTACTCGGGGGTTTCGACCTACGAGCAGTACTTC.

This clonotype was found many times. V is TRBV10-3 and J is TRBJ2-7; 14 bases line up with TRBD2. Germline lookup yields CDR1 ENHRY and CDR2 SYGVKD. CDR3 size: 16 residues. V was pared by 6 bases and J by 1 base, with 5 bases of the junction left unmatched. As DNA, the CDR3 is TGTGCCATCAGGCCAGGACTAGCGGGGGGATCCTACGAGCAGTACTTC. Translating it yields CAIRPGLAGGSYEQYF.

The V and J genes are TRBV19 and TRBJ1-1; D may be TRBD1 (6 bases). CDR3 size: 14 residues. The V gene's germline CDR1 is LNHDA and CDR2 SQIVND (reference sequence). Trimming removed 6 bases at V and 2 bases at J, with 13 bases between. The CDR3 nucleotides read TGTGCCAGTAGGGGCCAGGGGATAAACACTGAAGCTTTCTTT. This gives the protein CASRGQGINTEAFF. Filled out from reference TRBV19 and TRBJ1-1, the complete variable domain reads DGGITQSPKYLFRKEGQNVTLSCEQNLNHDAMYWYRQDPGQGLRLIYYSQIVNDFQKGDIAEGYSVSREKKESFPLTVTSAQKNPTAFYLCASRGQGINTEAFFGQGTRLTVV.

This clonotype was detected ten times or more. The chain combines TRBV20-1 with TRBJ1-2, with a weak D call TRBD1 (6 bases). V was clipped by 5 bases and J by 1 base, with 8 bases between them. The CDR3 spans 12 residues. Germline loops: CDR1 DFQATT, CDR2 SNEGSKA (reference sequence). The CDR3: CSAGQSNYGYTF. For the CDR3, the DNA is TGCAGTGCTGGACAGAGTAACTATGGCTACACCTTC.

This clonotype was counted many times. The chain couples TRBV12-3 or TRBV12-4 to TRBJ2-3; D is ambiguous. CDR3 length: 15 residues. V lost 2 bases and J lost 0, with 9 bases in between. The CDR3, as DNA: TGTGCCAGCAGTTTATCTATGGGGAGCACAGATACGCAGTATTTT. This translates into CASSLSMGSTDTQYF.

This chain links TRBV11-2 with TRBJ2-7, with 13 bases matching TRBD2. Trimming cost V 6 bases and J 5 bases; bases outside gene matches: 4. The germline V gene has CDR1 SGHAT and CDR2 FQNNGV. The CDR3 has 14 residues. CDR3 region: CASRGLAGRHEQYF. CDR3 coding DNA: TGTGCCAGCAGGGGACTAGCGGGGCGGCACGAGCAGTACTTC. Drawing the rest from reference TRBV11-2 and TRBJ2-7, the complete variable domain is EAGVAQSPRYKIIEKRQSVAFWCNPISGHATLYWYQQILGQGPKLLIQFQNNGVVDDSQLPKDRFSAERLKGVDSTLKIQPAKLEDSAVYLCASRGLAGRHEQYFGPGTRLTVT.

This clonotype occurred many times. The chain joins TRBV18 to TRBJ1-4; D call uncertain. The CDR3 is 13 amino acids. V dropped 2 bases and J dropped 8 bases, with 9 bases sitting between them. The germline gives CDR1 KGHSH, CDR2 LQKENI. The CDR3 DNA sequence: TGTGCCAGCTCACCAGGGCTGGACGAAAAACTGTTTTTT. Translated, it gives CASSPGLDEKLFF.

This clonotype has at least ten counts. This chain uses TRBV9 with TRBJ2-1; 9 bases line up with TRBD2. Germline trimming cut 0 bases from V and 4 bases from J; bases unmatched to any gene: 2. The CDR3 has 15 amino acids. The germline V gene has CDR1 SGDLS and CDR2 YYNGEE. CDR3 sequence: CASSVVAGGYNEQFF. DNA of the CDR3: TGTGCCAGCAGCGTAGTGGCGGGGGGGTACAATGAGCAGTTCTTC.

This clonotype was recorded a few times. The CDR3 region has the DNA TGTGCCAGCAGCTATGGGGGACAGAATTCACCCCTCCACTTT. Translating gives CASSYGGQNSPLHF. The chain employs TRBV7-9 and TRBJ1-6; 7 nucleotides match TRBD1. This CDR3 is 14 amino acids long. V lost 4 bases and J lost 7; bases outside the gene matches: 4. CDR1 and CDR2 (germline): SEHNR, FQNEAQ (reference sequence).

This clonotype was detected many times. The chain links TRBV5-1 to TRBJ1-1; D might be TRBD1 (6 bases). Germline V lookup: CDR1 SGHRS, CDR2 YFSETQ. V lost 1 base to trimming and J lost 5 bases, with 15 bases between them. This CDR3 contains 15 residues. The chain's CDR3 is CASSLRSGARTEAFF. The DNA of the CDR3 is TGCGCCAGCAGCTTGAGGTCAGGGGCCAGGACTGAAGCTTTCTTT. Full variable domain (remainder filled in from reference TRBV5-1 and TRBJ1-1): KAGVTQTPRYLIKTRGQQVTLSCSPISGHRSVSWYQQTPGQGLQFLFEYFSETQRNKGNFPGRFSGRQFSNSRSEMNVSTLELGDSALYLCASSLRSGARTEAFFGQGTRLTVV.

This clonotype turned up a few times. The rearrangement joins TRBV15 to TRBJ1-6; TRBD1 matches at 8 bases. J was trimmed by 8 bases and V by 0 bases; bases with no gene match: 0. The length of the CDR3 is 14 residues. From germline, CDR1 is LNHNV and CDR2 YYDKDF (reference sequence). The CDR3 reads CATSREQGDSPLHF. CDR3 DNA: TGTGCCACCAGCAGAGAACAGGGGGATTCACCCCTCCACTTT.

As regards this clonotype: This may be a read error, as it is one base from a much larger clone. The CDR3 bases are TGTGCCAGCAGCTTCGGACCCTACAATGAGCAGTACTTC. Its translation: CASSFGPYNEQYF. This rearrangement joins TRBV7-9 to TRBJ2-1; no firm D call. The assigned J gene may be wrong: the sequence end matches TRBJ2-7 better. The CDR3 is 13 residues long. CDR1 is SEHNR, CDR2 FQNEAQ, per germline (reference sequence).

At least ten counts were recorded for this clonotype. The V gene is TRBV27, the J gene TRBJ2-7; D may be TRBD1 or TRBD2 (5 bases each). The CDR3 runs 16 residues. Germline lookup yields CDR1 MNHEY and CDR2 SMNVEV (reference sequence). The ends were cut back, 6 bases at V and 3 bases at J, with 21 bases in the middle. CDR3 sequence (DNA): TGTGCCAGCAGCCTTTACGGGGCATCCTCAGTCTACGAGCAGTACTTC. It codes for CASSLYGASSVYEQYF.